The 11 T cell receptor beta chains listed next were all sequenced from one sample in a study of T cells in Graves' hyperthyroidism and ophthalmopathy (dated by TCRdb to about 2019). To prepare the library, multiplex PCR was applied. The listed sequencing device is Illumina HiSeq 2000. The TCR beta CDR3 regions were amplified from RNA transcripts. The first round of RT-PCR for the TCR CDR3 was performed with the HTBI primer set and the Qiagen OneStep RT-PCR kit. TCRdb reran the public reads through fastp at Q25 and MiXCR, keeping productive beta chains. Rows matching on CDR3 protein sequence are summarized as one entry with the most common DNA and genes. A total of roughly 630,000 distinct CDR3 sequences appear in this sample, approximately 14% of them only once. Approximately 7.4% of the sample comes from the top ten. The sequenced sample was blood. These TCRs come from a woman younger than 45 with Graves' hyperthyroidism.

This clonotype occurred many times. The chain uses TRBV12-3 or TRBV12-4 and TRBJ1-2; D unresolved. The CDR3 is made up of 16 amino acids. V was trimmed by 7 bases and J by 4 bases, leaving 22 bases between them. CDR3 sequence reads: CASIFSFSGSPYGYTF. The CDR3 nucleotides are TGTGCCAGCATTTTTTCTTTCTCGGGGTCCCCCTATGGCTACACCTTC.

This clonotype has ten or more counts. V gene TRBV20-1 combines with J gene TRBJ2-7; D gene uncertain. Between the trimmed V and J ends, which lost 3 bases and 3 bases, there was a span of 0 bases. The germline V gene encodes CDR1 DFQATT and CDR2 SNEGSKA (reference sequence). The CDR3 covers 9 residues. CDR3 nucleotides: TGCAGTGCTAGCTACGAGCAGTACTTC. It yields the protein CSASYEQYF.

Ten or more counts support this clonotype. The CDR3 region is CASSQPRQGHEQYF. The DNA for the CDR3 is TGCGCCAGCAGCCAACCACGACAGGGCCACGAGCAGTACTTC. This rearrangement joins TRBV4-1 to TRBJ2-7, with TRBD1 matching over 7 bases. This CDR3 is 14 amino acids long. From germline, CDR1 is MGHRA and CDR2 YSYEKL. J lost 5 bases, V lost 2 bases, and 6 bases had no gene match.

J is TRBJ2-3 and V is TRBV5-1; TRBD2 might be the D (5 bases). Germline-derived CDR1 and CDR2 are SGHRS and YFSETQ. The CDR3 loop spans 14 amino acids. CDR3 region: CVTRGVGAVDTQYF. The CDR3, as DNA: TGCGTCACACGCGGAGTGGGAGCGGTAGATACGCAGTATTTT. Filled out from reference TRBV5-1 and TRBJ2-3, the complete variable domain reads KAGVTQTPRYLIKTRGQQVTLSCSPISGHRSVSWYQQTPGQGLQFLFEYFSETQRNKGNFPGRFSGRQFSNSRSEMNVSTLELGDSALYLCVTRGVGAVDTQYFGPGTRLTVL.

Ten or more counts support this clonotype. The V and J genes are TRBV4-1 and TRBJ2-7, with 14 bases fitting TRBD2. The CDR3 runs 17 residues. With 4 bases clipped from V and 4 bases from J, the junction kept 9 bases outside the gene matches. Germline CDR1 reads MGHRA; CDR2 reads YSYEKL. For the CDR3, the DNA is TGCGCCAGCAGCCCGTCTTACGGGACTAGCGGGAGTTACGAGCAGTACTTC. It translates to CASSPSYGTSGSYEQYF.

V usage is TRBV2 and J usage is TRBJ1-6; a weak D match, TRBD1 (6 bases). Trimming took off 7 bases at V and 1 base at J, with 11 bases between the two ends. CDR1 and CDR2 (germline): SNHLY, FYNNEI. This CDR3 contains 15 residues. CDR3 in DNA: TGTGCCAGCAACCACAGGGTGTCCTATAATTCACCCCTCCACTTT. Translated, it gives CASNHRVSYNSPLHF.

The rearrangement joins TRBV29-1 to TRBJ1-2, with no clear D. The ends were cut back, 1 base at V and 6 bases at J, with 9 bases in the middle. The germline V gene has CDR1 SQVTM and CDR2 ANQGSEA. CDR3 size: 12 residues. The DNA of the CDR3 is TGCAGCGTTGAAGTTGCCAGAAATGGCTACACCTTC. This sequence encodes CSVEVARNGYTF.

This clonotype has at least ten counts. The CDR3: CASSRTGGEQYF. DNA of the CDR3: TGTGCCAGCAGTCGTACAGGGGGCGAGCAGTACTTC. The genes are TRBV6-1 and TRBJ2-7; 8 bases line up with TRBD1. The CDR3 spans 12 residues. V trimming: 5 bases; J trimming: 6 bases; junction bases outside the gene matches: 3. Per germline, CDR1 MNHNS and CDR2 SASEGT.

Concerning this clonotype: A much larger clone differs from this one at a single base, so this may be a read error. The chain carries TRBV9 and TRBJ2-5; no definite D call. CDR3 length equals 15 residues. From germline, CDR1 is SGDLS and CDR2 YYNGEE. CDR3 in amino acids: CAGSPTQEGVETQYF. The CDR3, as DNA: TGTGCCGGCAGCCCGACGCAGGAAGGTGTGGAGACCCAGTACTTC.

This chain uses TRBV20-1 with TRBJ2-7, with D possibly being TRBD1 (5 bases). The CDR3 has 15 residues. V was cut by 4 bases and J by 3 bases, with 19 bases left in between. Germline V lookup: CDR1 DFQATT, CDR2 SNEGSKA (reference sequence). The CDR3 DNA reads as TGCAGTGCTATCGCAGGGCAGGTCCTAAACTACGAGCAGTACTTC. Protein sequence: CSAIAGQVLNYEQYF.

This clonotype showed up many times. The CDR3 coding sequence is TGTGCCAGCAGTTACTCGAGATCTGGTTTGGGTCAGAGCTACGAGCAGTACTTC. It specifies CASSYSRSGLGQSYEQYF. The chain is built from TRBV6-2 or TRBV6-3 and TRBJ2-7; unclear D gene. Germline CDR1 reads MNHEY; CDR2 reads SVGEGT. Trimming removed 0 bases from V and 3 bases from J, with 21 bases in between. This CDR3 has 18 residues.